A single sample gave rise to the 15 T cell receptor beta chains below, sequenced in a study of beta chain features in type 1 diabetes. Study-level points and caveats: Moderate yet significant TCRB CDR3 shortening was seen in Type 1 diabetes patients in all four CD4+ subsets.

These TCRs are of unknown antigen specificity. Of the isolated RNA, all was reverse transcribed, and so the sequenced material was expressed TCRB transcripts. Measured with immunoSEQ multiplex PCR; TCRdb has only the in-frame clones, and not every one. The table has 500,000 to 650,000 clones, around an eighth seen once. Sequenced material: naive CD4+ T cells from blood. The origin of the receptors is a man aged 25-40 years with type 1 diabetes.

This clone showed up just a few times. V gene TRBV5-1 combines with J gene TRBJ2-6; D gene ambiguous. The CDR3 totals 15 residues. Germline lookup yields CDR1 SGHRS and CDR2 YFSETQ. Between the trimmed V and J ends, which lost 6 bases and 0 bases, there was a span of 10 bases. CDR3 coding DNA: TGCGCCAGCAAGAAAACAGACTCTGGGGCCAACGTCCTGACTTTC. It yields the protein CASKKTDSGANVLTF.

The CDR3 reads CASSNGQGNNEQFF. CDR3 DNA sequence: TGTGCCAGCAGCAACGGACAGGGAAACAATGAGCAGTTCTTC. The chain is built from TRBV5-4 and TRBJ2-1; 8 bases match TRBD1. Trimming took 4 bases from V and 5 from J; bases not matched to a gene: 5. The CDR3 sequence is 14 residues long. In germline, CDR1 is SGHNT, CDR2 YYREEE (reference sequence).

This clone was observed a handful of times. As DNA, the CDR3 is TGTGCCTGCGGGGGGGCTAGCAATGAGCAGTTCTTC. Its protein is CACGGASNEQFF. The genes are TRBV30 and TRBJ2-1; 8 nucleotides agree with TRBD2. Germline loops: CDR1 GTSNPN, CDR2 SVGIG (reference sequence). There are 12 residues in the CDR3. With V trimmed by 6 bases and J by 6 bases, 4 bases remained unmatched.

The rearrangement uses TRBV19 and TRBJ1-1, with D tentatively TRBD1 (6 bases). The germline V and J ends were trimmed by 6 bases and 5 bases, with 16 bases remaining between them. Germline loops: CDR1 LNHDA, CDR2 SQIVND (reference sequence). This CDR3 is built from 14 residues. The CDR3 protein is CASSLQGRRTEAFF. The CDR3, as DNA: TGTGCCAGTAGCCTACAGGGAAGGAGGACTGAAGCTTTCTTT.

The rearrangement links TRBV2 to TRBJ2-2; D is unresolved. Germline-derived CDR1 and CDR2 are SNHLY and FYNNEI. CDR3 length equals 14 residues. V lost 8 bases and J lost 6, with 16 bases in between. CDR3 loop: CASSELYSAGELFF. DNA for the CDR3: TGTGCCAGCTCGGAGCTGTACTCCGCCGGGGAGCTGTTTTTT.

This clone came up a few times. The chain combines TRBV9 with TRBJ2-1; 13 bases line up with TRBD2. The CDR3 has 17 residues. Trimming removed 3 bases from V and 4 bases from J; junction bases left unmatched: 7. Germline V gene lookup returns CDR1 SGDLS and CDR2 YYNGEE. CDR3 loop: CASSAGLAGDPYNEQFF. The CDR3 DNA reads as TGTGCCAGCAGCGCCGGACTAGCGGGGGACCCTTACAATGAGCAGTTCTTC.

The chain employs TRBV6-1 and TRBJ2-7; TRBD1 agrees at 7 bases. CDR3 size: 14 residues. The V and J ends lost 7 bases and 0 bases, in that order; junction bases with no gene match: 6. The germline gives CDR1 MNHNS, CDR2 SASEGT. In DNA, the CDR3 is TGTGCCAGCATTCTGACAGGGAGCTCCTACGAGCAGTACTTC. It yields the protein CASILTGSSYEQYF.

This clone was counted ten times or more. The chain is built from TRBV2 and TRBJ2-7; 10 bases map to TRBD2. The CDR3 runs to 15 residues. In germline, CDR1 is SNHLY, CDR2 FYNNEI. V lost 4 bases to trimming and J lost 0 bases; unmatched junction nucleotides: 3. CDR3 sequence: CASSGLAGVSYEQYF. The DNA for the CDR3 is TGTGCCAGCAGTGGGCTAGCGGGGGTCTCCTACGAGCAGTACTTC.

This chain links TRBV5-1 with TRBJ2-3; D not resolved. V lost 3 bases, J lost 6 bases, and 14 bases lay in between. Germline V gene lookup returns CDR1 SGHRS and CDR2 YFSETQ. The CDR3 covers 14 residues. As DNA, the CDR3 is TGCGCCAGCAGCTCCTCTATGGGGTCGGATACGCAGTATTTT. Its protein is CASSSSMGSDTQYF.

The V and J genes are TRBV6-5 and TRBJ1-6, with D possibly being TRBD1 (5 bases). CDR3 size: 16 residues. Per germline, CDR1 MNHEY and CDR2 SVGAGI. Trimming left V 2 bases short and J 8 bases short, with 16 bases between. CDR3 coding DNA: TGTGCCAGCAGTTACCAGGTCGGCGGGGCCGATTCACCCCTCCACTTT. Its protein product is CASSYQVGGADSPLHF.

CDR3: CAVGPPYEQYF. For the CDR3, the DNA is TGTGCCGTAGGCCCCCCCTACGAGCAGTACTTC. The chain uses TRBV28 and TRBJ2-7; D gene ambiguous. Trimming took 11 bases from V and 2 from J, leaving 10 bases between them. The CDR3 loop spans 11 amino acids. Germline CDR1 reads MDHEN; CDR2 reads SYDVKM.

This clone was recorded a few times. This rearrangement joins TRBV6-5 to TRBJ1-2; TRBD1 agrees at 7 bases. Germline CDR1 MNHEY, CDR2 SVGAGI. Trimming took 4 bases from V and 4 from J; bases not matched to a gene: 3. This CDR3 region has 13 residues. The CDR3 DNA sequence: TGTGCCAGCAGTTCCCGGGACAGCTATGGCTACACCTTC. It codes for CASSSRDSYGYTF.

This chain joins TRBV7-8 and TRBJ1-1; D unclear. Germline CDR1 is SGHVS and CDR2 is FQNEAQ. The CDR3 is made up of 14 amino acids. Deletions cut 5 bases from V and 4 bases from J, with 14 bases between. In DNA form, the CDR3 reads TGTGCCAGCAGCCCGAATTACGAGGGCACTGAAGCTTTCTTT. Residues: CASSPNYEGTEAFF.

The chain recombines TRBV25-1 with TRBJ2-2, with D uncertain. Germline lookup yields CDR1 MGHDK and CDR2 SYGVNS. V was trimmed by 4 bases and J by 4 bases, leaving 10 bases between them. The CDR3 contains 14 residues. The CDR3 coding sequence is TGTGCCAGCAGTGGGATAGGGTTCACCGGGGAGCTGTTTTTT. This sequence encodes CASSGIGFTGELFF.

The chain couples TRBV5-6 to TRBJ1-2; D is undetermined. This CDR3 has 12 residues. V dropped 2 bases and J dropped 7 bases, with 9 bases sitting between them. Germline-derived CDR1 and CDR2 are SGHDT and YYEEEE. The CDR3 reads CASSFQMAGYTF. The CDR3 nucleotides are TGTGCCAGCAGCTTTCAAATGGCTGGCTACACCTTC.